This T cell receptor (beta chain) was found in a study of blood T cells in healthy people across ages. A J-beta primer mix and a sample-barcoded 5' primer were used in a second PCR of roughly 6 to 11 cycles. Per sample, CDR3-containing paired-end reads numbered at least 3 million. TCRdb fed the 5' RACE reads into MiXCR, producing one record per CDR3 protein. The repertoire includes 650,000 to 1,000,000 distinct CDR3 sequences, 35% to 50% of them detected once, and around a sixth sits in the top ten. The germline V and J ends were trimmed by 4 bases and 6 bases, with 12 bases remaining between them. CDR3 size: 13 residues. In germline, CDR1 is SGDLS, CDR2 YYNGEE. This clonotype was counted a few times. Its target is unknown. Study results and caveats: Investigators treated diversity estimates from one million T cells as underestimates. Comparison with aged donors showed that long-lived donors had more naive CD4+ cells and higher diversity.

The TCR originated in an elderly man in good health. Sequenced sample: blood. The chain has TRBV9 and TRBJ2-3; D ambiguous. The CDR3 DNA follows: TGTGCCAGCAGCACCTCCATCCTGGATACGCAGTATTTT. This encodes CASSTSILDTQYF.